Following are 18 T cell receptor beta chains from one sample sequenced in a study of blood T cell repertoires in COVID-19. Method: immunoSEQ multiplex PCR; TCRdb's copy keeps in-frame clones and lacks some. Of 200,000 to 250,000 clones in the sample, around 84% were seen once. Sequencing was done on a sample of PBMCs or T cells enriched from blood (not recorded which). Every receptor here comes from a man in his thirties or forties with acute COVID-19.

This clone was detected only once. This chain connects TRBV6-5 to TRBJ1-5; D is unresolved. The germline V gene encodes CDR1 MNHEY and CDR2 SVGAGI. V gave up 4 bases and J gave up 4 bases, with 17 bases separating them. The CDR3 covers 16 residues. The chain's CDR3 is CASSSARGQDNQPQHF. CDR3 DNA: TGTGCCAGCAGTTCAGCCCGCGGGCAGGATAATCAGCCCCAGCATTTT.

The chain recombines TRBV3-1 (or the pseudogene TRBV3-2) with TRBJ1-4; D unresolved. Germline V gives CDR1 LGHDT, CDR2 YNNKEL (reference sequence). V gave up 2 bases and J gave up 12 bases, with 10 bases separating them. The CDR3 has 12 residues. The CDR3 reads CASSQPGGELFF. The CDR3 nucleotides read TGTGCCAGCAGCCAACCTGGCGGGGAACTGTTTTTT.

The chain couples TRBV5-1 to TRBJ2-7; 7 bases are a match to TRBD1. Per the germline V gene, CDR1 is SGHRS and CDR2 is YFSETQ. CDR3 length: 15 amino acids. Germline trimming cut 2 bases from V and 3 bases from J; bases unmatched to any gene: 8. The CDR3 here is CASSFAMTGNYEQYF. DNA of the CDR3: TGCGCCAGCAGCTTCGCTATGACAGGGAACTACGAGCAGTACTTC.

The rearrangement joins TRBV5-6 to TRBJ2-5, with D perhaps matching TRBD2 (6 bases). The germline V and J ends were trimmed by 7 bases and 3 bases, with 13 bases remaining between them. This CDR3 region has 13 residues. In germline, CDR1 is SGHDT, CDR2 YYEEEE. The CDR3 reads CASEGLSEETQYF. The CDR3, as DNA: TGTGCCAGCGAAGGACTAAGCGAAGAGACCCAGTACTTC.

The chain has TRBV30 and TRBJ1-3; D not certain. Between the trimmed V and J ends, which lost 5 bases and 0 bases, there was a span of 5 bases. Germline V CDR1 and CDR2: GTSNPN, SVGIG (reference sequence). The CDR3 sequence is 12 residues long. The CDR3 region is CAWAGSGNTIYF. The CDR3 DNA is TGTGCCTGGGCAGGCTCTGGAAACACCATATATTTT.

This rearrangement joins TRBV6-5 to TRBJ1-2; the D gene is possibly TRBD1 (6 bases). The germline V and J ends were trimmed by 7 bases and 6 bases, with 15 bases remaining between them. This CDR3 has 13 amino acids. CDR1 is MNHEY, CDR2 SVGAGI, per germline. CDR3: CASTGVVGHGYTF. CDR3 nucleotide sequence: TGTGCCAGCACAGGGGTGGTCGGCCATGGCTACACCTTC.

The chain has TRBV11-2 and TRBJ1-5, with TRBD1 matching over 7 bases. The germline CDR1 and CDR2 sequences are SGHAT and FQNNGV. This CDR3 is 13 amino acids long. Unmatched junction bases numbered 2, after V lost 5 bases and J lost 4 bases. CDR3 loop: CASSRDSNQPQHF. In DNA, the CDR3 is TGTGCCAGCAGCAGGGACAGTAATCAGCCCCAGCATTTT.

V is TRBV10-3 and J is TRBJ2-3, with TRBD1 identical over 9 bases. J was trimmed by 5 bases and V by 8 bases; bases with no gene match: 14. In germline, CDR1 is ENHRY, CDR2 SYGVKD. The CDR3 loop spans 16 amino acids. The CDR3 DNA sequence: TGTGCCATCGACGGGGAAGACAGGGGGTTTGGAGATACGCAGTATTTT. It is translated as CAIDGEDRGFGDTQYF.

V usage is TRBV30 and J usage is TRBJ2-2, with 7 positions matching TRBD1. This CDR3 region has 16 residues. The germline CDR1 and CDR2 sequences are GTSNPN and SVGIG (reference sequence). The junction had 12 bases not matched to a gene; V was cut back by 2 bases and J by 6 bases. CDR3 loop: CAWSFTGASGAGELFF. The CDR3 DNA reads as TGTGCCTGGAGTTTCACAGGGGCCTCAGGAGCCGGGGAGCTGTTTTTT.

The rearrangement joins TRBV4-1 to TRBJ2-3; perhaps TRBD2 as D (7 bases). Trimming removed 4 bases at V and 6 bases at J, with 14 bases between. This CDR3 comprises 14 residues. Per germline, CDR1 MGHRA and CDR2 YSYEKL. CDR3 nucleotide sequence: TGCGCCAGCAGCCGAGAGGGGGGGCGGGATACGCAGTATTTT. Protein sequence: CASSREGGRDTQYF.

To note about this clone: This sample also contains other DNA sequences that code for the same CDR3. The J gene is TRBJ1-2, the V gene TRBV6-5; the D gene is possibly TRBD1 (6 bases). The CDR3 covers 13 residues. V gave up 6 bases and J gave up 2 bases, with 10 bases separating them. Germline V gives CDR1 MNHEY, CDR2 SVGAGI. This CDR3 is CASRITGNYGYTF. For the CDR3, the DNA is TGTGCCAGCAGGATTACAGGGAACTATGGCTACACCTTC.

The genes are TRBV7-6 and TRBJ2-3; 7 positions match TRBD2. Germline CDR1 SGHVS, CDR2 FNYEAQ. Trimming took 2 bases from V and 0 from J; bases not matched to a gene: 2. This CDR3 comprises 15 residues. Here the CDR3 reads CASSLSGVSTDTQYF. The DNA for the CDR3 is TGTGCCAGCAGCTTAAGCGGGGTTAGCACAGATACGCAGTATTTT. The variable domain in full, completed from reference TRBV7-6 and TRBJ2-3, reads GAGVSQSPRYKVTKRGQDVALRCDPISGHVSLYWYRQALGQGPEFLTYFNYEAQQDKSGLPNDRFSAERPEGSISTLTIQRTEQRDSAMYRCASSLSGVSTDTQYFGPGTRLTVL.

The genes are TRBV20-1 and TRBJ2-2; 9 bases align to TRBD2. The V gene's germline CDR1 is DFQATT and CDR2 SNEGSKA (reference sequence). Germline trimming cut 3 bases from V and 6 bases from J; bases unmatched to any gene: 5. The CDR3 is made up of 14 amino acids. This CDR3 reads CSASKASGAGELFF. CDR3 DNA: TGCAGTGCTAGTAAAGCTAGCGGGGCCGGGGAGCTGTTTTTT.

CDR3 amino acids: CASLGGPRATDTQYF. The CDR3 bases are TGTGCCAGCCTGGGGGGACCGAGGGCGACAGATACGCAGTATTTT. The chain links TRBV2 to TRBJ2-3; TRBD2 might be the D (6 bases). Trimming shortened V by 8 bases and J by 3 bases, and 18 bases separated the two germline ends. The CDR3 is 15 amino acids. Germline V lookup: CDR1 SNHLY, CDR2 FYNNEI.

The chain joins TRBV2 to TRBJ1-1; D is uncertain. The V gene's germline CDR1 is SNHLY and CDR2 FYNNEI. The V gene lost 8 bases and the J gene lost 7 bases, with 14 bases spanning the gap. The CDR3 consists of 12 residues. The CDR3 loop is CASGVDGNEAFF. CDR3 bases: TGTGCCAGCGGAGTAGACGGAAATGAAGCTTTCTTT. Together with reference TRBV2 and TRBJ1-1, the CDR3 gives the full variable domain: EPEVTQTPSHQVTQMGQEVILRCVPISNHLYFYWYRQILGQKVEFLVSFYNNEISEKSEIFDDQFSVERPDGSNFTLKIRSTKLEDSAMYFCASGVDGNEAFFGQGTRLTVV.

The genes are TRBV30 and TRBJ2-2; TRBD1 might be the D (6 bases). The CDR3 loop spans 12 amino acids. V shed 1 base and J shed 8 bases, with 8 bases lying between them. Germline CDR1 reads GTSNPN; CDR2 reads SVGIG (reference sequence). The CDR3 DNA follows: TGTGCCTGGAGTGGCAGGGGTGGGGAGCTGTTTTTT. Its protein is CAWSGRGGELFF.

The chain uses TRBV29-1 and TRBJ1-5; D remains ambiguous. Germline V gene lookup returns CDR1 SQVTM and CDR2 ANQGSEA. This CDR3 region has 12 residues. Trimming took 7 bases from V and 2 from J, leaving 9 bases between them. This CDR3 is CSAGEGNQPQHF. The CDR3 coding sequence is TGCAGCGCCGGAGAAGGCAATCAGCCCCAGCATTTT.

The V gene is TRBV2, the J gene TRBJ1-6; 7 bases are shared with TRBD1. The CDR3 sequence is 15 residues long. After removal of 1 base from V and 6 bases from J, the junction contained 3 bases not matched to a gene. Germline V gene data show CDR1 as SNHLY and CDR2 as FYNNEI. CDR3 sequence reads: CASSEGDRVNSPLHF. The DNA for the CDR3 is TGTGCCAGCAGTGAAGGTGACAGGGTTAATTCACCCCTCCACTTT.